The subject of this entry is one T cell receptor beta chain. The data were obtained in a study of blood T cell repertoires in COVID-19. Study-wide background: Sample material is recorded as cDNA or gDNA derived from T cells, B-cell-depleted T cells, or PBMCs.

Germline V gene data show CDR1 as LGHDT and CDR2 as YNNKEL (reference sequence). The CDR3 loop spans 15 amino acids. V was clipped by 1 base and J by 2 bases, with 11 bases between them. Per the study methods: Reference gene primer amplification gave estimated nucleated cell counts. Generated by immunoSEQ multiplex PCR, the TCRdb table keeps only in-frame clones and is missing some. That table furnishes V, J and clone size, whereas the DNA furnished D and trimming. This sample has under 50,000 clones, with roughly 85% found just once. This sequence was found in a human donor in a cohort sampled during active COVID-19. Specimen: peripheral blood. The chain has TRBV3-1 (or the pseudogene TRBV3-2) and TRBJ1-2; no reliable D call. CDR3 residues: CASSQGGQKNYGYTF. The CDR3, as DNA: TGTGCCAGCAGCCAAGGAGGCCAAAAGAACTATGGCTACACCTTC.